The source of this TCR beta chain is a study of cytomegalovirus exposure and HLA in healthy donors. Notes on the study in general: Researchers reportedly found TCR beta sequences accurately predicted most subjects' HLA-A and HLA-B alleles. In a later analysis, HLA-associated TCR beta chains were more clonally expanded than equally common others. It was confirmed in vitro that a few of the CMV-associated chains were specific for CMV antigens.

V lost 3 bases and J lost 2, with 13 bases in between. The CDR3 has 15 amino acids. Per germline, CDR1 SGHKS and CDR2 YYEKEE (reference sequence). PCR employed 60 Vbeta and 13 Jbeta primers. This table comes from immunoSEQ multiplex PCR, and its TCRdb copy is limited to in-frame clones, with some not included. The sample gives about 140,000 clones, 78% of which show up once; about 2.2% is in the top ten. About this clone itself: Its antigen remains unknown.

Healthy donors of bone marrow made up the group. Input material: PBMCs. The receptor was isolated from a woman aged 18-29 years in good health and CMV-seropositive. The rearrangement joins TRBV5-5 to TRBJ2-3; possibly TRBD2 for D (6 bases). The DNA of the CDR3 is TGTGCCAGCAGCTCGGCAGGGAGGACCACAGATACGCAGTATTTT. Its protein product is CASSSAGRTTDTQYF.